The 18 T cell receptor beta chains below come from one sample, sequenced in a study of beta chain features in type 1 diabetes. These receptors have no known antigen. cDNA synthesis used the whole RNA isolate, giving expressed TCRB sequences. Here immunoSEQ multiplex PCR was the method, and the copy in TCRdb shows in-frame clones only, minus some. The table has roughly 150,000 clones, less than 10% seen once. Overall study results and limits: TCRB CDR3s from Type 1 diabetes patients were moderately but significantly shorter in all four CD4+ subsets.

The material sequenced was central memory CD4+ T cells from blood. These receptors all come from a man between 18 and 29 years old with type 1 diabetes.

This sequence joins TRBV7-8 and TRBJ1-1; D call uncertain. This CDR3 is built from 14 residues. V was clipped by 6 bases and J by 4 bases, with 15 bases between them. Germline V gene sequence: CDR1 SGHVS, CDR2 FQNEAQ. Here the CDR3 reads CASRQGVPGTEAFF. The CDR3 DNA reads as TGTGCCAGCAGACAAGGAGTACCCGGCACTGAAGCTTTCTTT.

This clone was counted at least ten times. This sample includes further DNA sequences coding for the same CDR3. V and J are TRBV9 and TRBJ2-1, with 10 nucleotides matching TRBD2. V shed 4 bases and J 6 bases; nucleotides not matched to a gene: 10. This CDR3 region has 16 residues. Germline V lookup: CDR1 SGDLS, CDR2 YYNGEE. The CDR3 protein is CASSPRTSGALNEQFF. CDR3 sequence (DNA): TGTGCCAGCAGCCCTCGTACTAGCGGGGCGCTCAATGAGCAGTTCTTC.

Only a few counts were recorded for this clone. V and J are TRBV25-1 and TRBJ2-5; 7 nucleotides agree with TRBD1. The CDR3 covers 17 residues. Looked up from germline, CDR1 is MGHDK and CDR2 is SYGVNS. The J segment lost 0 bases and the V segment lost 4 bases, leaving 11 bases of the junction unmatched. The chain's CDR3 is CASSVEGTATYQETQYF. The CDR3 DNA reads as TGTGCCAGCAGTGTCGAGGGGACAGCGACGTACCAAGAGACCCAGTACTTC.

The chain carries TRBV28 and TRBJ2-3, with a possible D match to TRBD2 (6 bases). Trimming left V 4 bases short and J 5 bases short, with 13 bases between. The germline CDR1 and CDR2 sequences are MDHEN and SYDVKM. CDR3 size: 14 residues. CDR3 sequence reads: CASSSASALDTQYF. DNA of the CDR3: TGTGCCAGCAGTTCGGCTAGCGCGTTAGATACGCAGTATTTT.

The chain is built from TRBV18 and TRBJ1-1; a weak D match, TRBD1 (6 bases). The germline V gene has CDR1 KGHSH and CDR2 LQKENI. The ends were cut back, 0 bases at V and 8 bases at J, with 19 bases in the middle. The CDR3 contains 16 residues. The CDR3 loop is CASSPPNLSGQKEAFF. The CDR3 coding sequence is TGTGCCAGCTCACCACCCAATCTATCGGGACAAAAGGAAGCTTTCTTT. Supplemented by reference TRBV18 and TRBJ1-1, the full variable domain reads NAGVMQNPRHLVRRRGQEARLRCSPMKGHSHVYWYRQLPEEGLKFMVYLQKENIIDESGMPKERFSAEFPKEGPSILRIQQVVRGDSAAYFCASSPPNLSGQKEAFFGQGTRLTVV.

This clone has more than one count but fewer than ten. V and J are TRBV10-3 and TRBJ2-5; TRBD1 matches at 7 bases. CDR3 length: 13 residues. Trimming removed 6 bases from V and 5 bases from J; junction bases left unmatched: 6. Germline CDR1 reads ENHRY; CDR2 reads SYGVKD. As DNA, the CDR3 is TGTGCCATCAGCTCAACAGGGGATGAGACCCAGTACTTC. The encoded protein is CAISSTGDETQYF.

This clone has only a few counts. This chain uses TRBV30 with TRBJ2-3; D possibly corresponds to TRBD1 (7 bases). Between the trimmed V and J ends, which lost 3 bases and 0 bases, there was a span of 10 bases. The germline CDR1 and CDR2 sequences are GTSNPN and SVGIG (reference sequence). This CDR3 has 14 amino acids. The CDR3 protein is CAWSGGGSTDTQYF. The CDR3 DNA reads TGTGCCTGGAGCGGAGGGGGCAGCACAGATACGCAGTATTTT.

The J gene is TRBJ1-1, the V gene TRBV15, with TRBD1 identical over 7 bases. Germline CDR1 reads LNHNV; CDR2 reads YYDKDF (reference sequence). The CDR3 contains 18 residues. The V and J ends lost 0 bases and 0 bases, in that order; junction bases with no gene match: 10. The chain's CDR3 is CATSRDGYRTGMNTEAFF. CDR3 sequence (DNA): TGTGCCACCAGCAGAGATGGGTATAGGACAGGAATGAACACTGAAGCTTTCTTT. The full variable domain, completed using reference TRBV15 and TRBJ1-1, is DAMVIQNPRYQVTQFGKPVTLSCSQTLNHNVMYWYQQKSSQAPKLLFHYYDKDFNNEADTPDNFQSRRPNTSFCFLDIRSPGLGDTAMYLCATSRDGYRTGMNTEAFFGQGTRLTVV.

The chain employs TRBV7-2 and TRBJ2-3, with 8 nucleotides matching TRBD2. From germline, CDR1 is SGHTA and CDR2 FQGNSA. The CDR3 runs to 15 residues. V was pared by 7 bases and J by 0 bases, with 6 bases of the junction left unmatched. The CDR3 sequence is CASTPTSASTDTQYF. In DNA form, the CDR3 reads TGTGCCAGCACCCCGACTAGCGCCAGCACAGATACGCAGTATTTT.

The table lists this clone with a few counts. This same CDR3 is encoded by further DNA sequences in the sample. The chain carries TRBV5-1 and TRBJ2-3; 9 bases map to TRBD2. J lost 1 base, V lost 0 bases, and 3 bases had no gene match. The CDR3 covers 16 residues. In germline, CDR1 is SGHRS, CDR2 YFSETQ. The CDR3 DNA reads TGCGCCAGCAGCTTGGAAGTAGCGGGGGGCACAGATACGCAGTATTTT. It encodes CASSLEVAGGTDTQYF.

This clone was seen more than once but under ten times. The chain combines TRBV18 with TRBJ2-7; the D gene is possibly TRBD2 (5 bases). CDR3 length equals 13 residues. Per the germline V gene, CDR1 is KGHSH and CDR2 is LQKENI. Trimming removed 2 bases from V and 6 bases from J, with 11 bases in between. CDR3 DNA: TGTGCCAGCTCACCAGGGGAGTTCAGCGAGCAGTACTTC. Protein sequence: CASSPGEFSEQYF.

The genes are TRBV28 and TRBJ1-5; maybe TRBD1 (5 bases). Per the germline V gene, CDR1 is MDHEN and CDR2 is SYDVKM. The CDR3 length is 13 residues. Trimming shortened V by 5 bases and J by 7 bases, and 12 bases separated the two germline ends. The CDR3 is CASSEGRGQPQHF. In DNA form, the CDR3 reads TGTGCCAGCAGTGAGGGGCGGGGACAGCCCCAGCATTTT.

This clone was found a few times. The chain uses TRBV18 and TRBJ2-3; D might be TRBD2 (6 bases). The CDR3 sequence is 15 residues long. Trimming shortened V by 6 bases and J by 3 bases, and 16 bases separated the two germline ends. Per germline, CDR1 KGHSH and CDR2 LQKENI. Here the CDR3 DNA reads TGTGCCAGCTCCACGGGACTTCCGATAACAGATACGCAGTATTTT. This encodes CASSTGLPITDTQYF. The entire variable domain, with the rest obtained from reference TRBV18 and TRBJ2-3, is as follows: NAGVMQNPRHLVRRRGQEARLRCSPMKGHSHVYWYRQLPEEGLKFMVYLQKENIIDESGMPKERFSAEFPKEGPSILRIQQVVRGDSAAYFCASSTGLPITDTQYFGPGTRLTVL.

The J gene is TRBJ2-5, the V gene TRBV7-8; 11 positions agree with TRBD2. The CDR3 runs 14 residues. Germline V gives CDR1 SGHVS, CDR2 FQNEAQ. Trimming took 5 bases from V and 3 from J; bases not matched to a gene: 2. CDR3 DNA sequence: TGTGCCAGCAGCGGTAGCGGGAGGGAAGAGACCCAGTACTTC. Protein: CASSGSGREETQYF.

At least ten counts were recorded for this clone. The rearrangement links TRBV7-2 to TRBJ2-5, with 8 bases lining up with TRBD2. CDR1 and CDR2 (germline): SGHTA, FQGNSA. J was trimmed by 5 bases and V by 1 base; bases with no gene match: 12. This CDR3 region has 17 residues. DNA for the CDR3: TGTGCCAGCAGCTTAGTCTCGGGCGGGGGGTTATGGGAGACCCAGTACTTC. Amino acids: CASSLVSGGGLWETQYF.

A few counts support this clone. This chain uses TRBV7-2 with TRBJ2-1, with 8 bases aligning to TRBD2. CDR1 is SGHTA, CDR2 FQGNSA, per germline. The CDR3 length is 17 residues. V dropped 2 bases and J dropped 4; count of bases not matched to a gene: 10. The CDR3 region has the DNA TGTGCCAGCAGCTTAACCGCGTGGGCTAGCGGGTACAATGAGCAGTTCTTC. Translating it yields CASSLTAWASGYNEQFF. Drawing the rest from reference TRBV7-2 and TRBJ2-1, the complete variable domain is GAGVSQSPSNKVTEKGKDVELRCDPISGHTALYWYRQSLGQGLEFLIYFQGNSAPDKSGLPSDRFSAERTGGSVSTLTIQRTQQEDSAVYLCASSLTAWASGYNEQFFGPGTRLTVL.

This chain joins TRBV28 and TRBJ2-7, with 9 bases matching TRBD1. With V trimmed by 4 bases and J by 5 bases, 3 bases remained unmatched. The germline gives CDR1 MDHEN, CDR2 SYDVKM. This CDR3 is 13 amino acids long. The CDR3 DNA reads TGTGCCAGCAGTTCCCGGGACAGGGACGAGCAGTACTTC. Translation: CASSSRDRDEQYF.

V and J are TRBV6-6 and TRBJ1-2; D ambiguous. The CDR3 totals 14 residues. Trimming took 5 bases from V and 2 from J, leaving 12 bases between them. Germline CDR1 reads MNHNY; CDR2 reads SVGAGI (reference sequence). CDR3 loop: CASSQYTENYGYTF. CDR3 DNA sequence: TGTGCCAGCAGTCAGTACACCGAAAACTATGGCTACACCTTC.